What follows is one T cell receptor (beta chain) and its context. Its antigen is not known. This entry comes from a study of PD-L1 blockade in urothelial cancer. The study's findings and limits: Pretreatment peripheral blood TCR clonality that fell below the median predicted better survival among the patients studied.

The V end lost 2 bases, the J end lost 2 bases, and 9 bases lay between the germline ends. Germline CDR1 MNHNS, CDR2 SASEGT. This CDR3 is built from 14 residues. Using immunoSEQ multiplex PCR, the repertoire was profiled, and TCRdb retains in-frame clones only, with some absent. Of around 110,000 clones in the sample, around 93% were seen once. Stated time point: peripheral blood 6 weeks after treatment start. Patients each gave 1 to 8 samples, pretreatment and on-treatment. The chain couples TRBV6-1 to TRBJ1-2; D unresolved. Sequencing used PBMCs, obtained around atezolizumab (anti-PD-L1) treatment. This clonotype was obtained from a man between 60 and 75 years old with urothelial cancer. This CDR3 is CASSESNSNYGYTF. As DNA, the CDR3 is TGTGCCAGCAGTGAAAGCAACAGCAACTATGGCTACACCTTC.